This T cell receptor beta chain was sequenced during a study of blood T cell repertoires in COVID-19 (dated by TCRdb to about 2020). Looking at the study overall: Samples covering the acute and convalescent phases of COVID-19 were provided by collaborators in the United States, Italy and Spain. A freely available public database, intended as a resource for researchers studying the immune response to SARS-CoV-2, is where the repertoires were released. The prospective study material was composed of cDNA or gDNA derived from T cells, B-cell-depleted T cells, or PBMCs. Where available, HLA class I and class II types were taken from metadata supplied by the sample provider and were not determined by assay-based typing. Nearly every sample came with metadata listing a de-identified subject ID, COVID-19 status, age in years and sex. The dataset comprised deeply sampled blood TCRbeta repertoires from subjects exposed to, actively infected with, or recovered from COVID-19. The samples were drawn from two sources: the first 160 participants of the ongoing ImmuneRACE study, and fewer than 1,500 subjects contributed by 6 global collaborators. Overall results and qualifications from the work: Clinical and demographic metadata were provided uncurated, with the amount varying by source and participant.

A second Seattle source provided samples from volunteer blood donors who had recovered from COVID-19. The collaborating institutions used their own protocols to collect whole blood in K2EDTA tubes. For TCRbeta analysis, collaborators shipped samples as frozen whole blood, isolated PBMCs, or DNA extracted from either of those sample types. TCRbeta CDR3 regions were amplified from genomic DNA using the immunoSEQ Assay, a bias-controlled multiplex PCR. As for the original processing: Nucleated cell counts per sample were estimated from amplification of reference gene primers within the assay. Sequence reads were collapsed and filtered to measure the absolute abundance of every unique TCRbeta CDR3 rearrangement. Productive Simpson clonality was computed per sample as the square root of Simpson's diversity index over productive rearrangements. The source is immuneACCESS, and TCRdb retained only in-frame sequences with V and J called. Part of the clones is not carried over; for the studies checked, unresolved V genes explain less than half of this, and the remainder is unexplained. The D gene and trimming were derived from the DNA, and the V and J assignments and clone size from that table. The sample contains roughly 110,000 clones, roughly 90% of them found a single time. 8.4% of the sample is held by the ten biggest clonotypes.

The germline V gene yields SGHRS for CDR1 and YFSETQ for CDR2. For this chain, trimming is 3 bases at the V end and 4 bases at the J end, and the number of junction bases without a gene match is 1. The CDR3, from cysteine to phenylalanine, totals 13 residues. The sequence is cut down to CDR3 DNA, 39 bases in frame from base 1. A word on this clone: No cognate antigen has been identified for it. Base qualities are not at hand, and no much larger clone is one base apart.

The clonotype was recovered from a woman in her seventies who had recovered from COVID-19. The V and J genes are TRBV5-1 and TRBJ1-1; a stretch of 9 junction bases matches TRBD1. The sample taken for sequencing was peripheral blood. The CDR3 protein is CASSSTGGTEAFF. The base sequence is TGCGCCAGCAGCTCGACAGGGGGCACTGAAGCTTTCTTT.